This T cell receptor (beta chain) was recorded in a study of OX40 agonist ivuxolimab in advanced cancers. Germline CDR1 reads SQVTM; CDR2 reads ANQGSEA. There are 15 residues in the CDR3. V lost 0 bases, J lost 6 bases, and 17 bases lay in between. Measured with immunoSEQ multiplex PCR; TCRdb has only the in-frame clones, and not every one. Among some 68,000 clones listed, about 89% were seen once. The TCR comes from an adult with an advanced solid tumor such as melanoma, head and neck, liver or kidney cancer. The material was CD4+ or CD8+ T cells sorted from blood, obtained in a trial of the OX40 agonist ivuxolimab. This chain joins TRBV29-1 and TRBJ1-2; D is unresolved. The CDR3 coding sequence is TGCAGCGTTGAAGATCAGAGGCAGGCCCCCGATGGCTACACCTTC. Amino acid sequence: CSVEDQRQAPDGYTF.